This TCR beta chain appears in the sequencing data of a study of blood T cell repertoires in COVID-19. The repertoire was sequenced with immunoSEQ multiplex PCR; TCRdb's copy has only in-frame clones and lacks some. This sample has about 130,000 clones; about 80% occur once, and the top ten carry 9.5% to 10%. Looked up from germline, CDR1 is SGHKS and CDR2 is YYEKEE (reference sequence). The CDR3 contains 13 residues. Trimming took 6 bases from V and 1 from J, leaving 9 bases between them. The chain is built from TRBV5-5 and TRBJ2-3, with D perhaps TRBD1 (5 bases). The source is a man in his forties with active or convalescent COVID-19. Source material: peripheral blood. The CDR3, as DNA: TGTGCCAGCACCAGGGCGGGCACAGATACGCAGTATTTT. Its translation is CASTRAGTDTQYF.